The 32 T cell receptor beta chains given below trace back to one sample, sequenced in a study of cytomegalovirus exposure and HLA in healthy donors. This PCR relied on a set of 60 Vbeta primers and 13 Jbeta primers. TCRdb's table, derived via immunoSEQ multiplex PCR, lists solely in-frame clones and lacks some. The data show some 140,000 clones, approximately 80% seen once. The sample comprised PBMCs. These receptors were taken from a man under 40 in good health and CMV-seronegative.

The CDR3 region is CASSDGTGRDTQYF. CDR3 DNA sequence: TGCGCCAGCAGCGATGGGACAGGAAGGGATACGCAGTATTTT. V gene TRBV5-1 combines with J gene TRBJ2-3; 8 bases fit TRBD1. J was trimmed by 6 bases and V by 4 bases; bases with no gene match: 7. From germline, CDR1 is SGHRS and CDR2 YFSETQ. This CDR3 contains 14 residues.

The V and J genes are TRBV19 and TRBJ2-2; D is undetermined. There are 12 residues in the CDR3. CDR1 is LNHDA and CDR2 is SQIVND in the germline V gene (reference sequence). Trimming removed 5 bases from V and 6 bases from J, with 7 bases in between. Here the CDR3 reads CASSHGPGELFF. The DNA of the CDR3 is TGTGCCAGTAGTCACGGTCCCGGGGAGCTGTTTTTT.

In this sample, this clone turned up a few times. The DNA for the CDR3 is TGTGCCAGCAGCCAGACAGGGGAGAACACTGAAGCTTTCTTT. This translates into CASSQTGENTEAFF. The chain joins TRBV6-4 to TRBJ1-1; 8 bases fit TRBD1. The germline V gene has CDR1 MRHNA and CDR2 SNTAGT. The CDR3 consists of 14 residues. V lost 6 bases and J lost 1; bases outside the gene matches: 4.

The chain joins TRBV6-5 to TRBJ2-1; 7 positions agree with TRBD1. The CDR3 totals 16 residues. The V and J ends lost 4 bases and 5 bases, in that order; junction bases with no gene match: 11. Looked up from germline, CDR1 is MNHEY and CDR2 is SVGAGI. The DNA of the CDR3 is TGTGCCAGCAGTTCCCCCTATCCGGGACAGAACAATGAGCAGTTCTTC. Translation: CASSSPYPGQNNEQFF.

This chain joins TRBV5-4 and TRBJ2-3; 12 positions match TRBD2. Germline V lookup: CDR1 SGHNT, CDR2 YYREEE (reference sequence). The CDR3 runs to 17 residues. With 4 bases clipped from V and 3 bases from J, the junction kept 9 bases outside the gene matches. CDR3 loop: CASSLRTSGTGTDTQYF. The CDR3, as DNA: TGTGCCAGCAGCCTAAGGACTAGCGGGACCGGTACAGATACGCAGTATTTT.

This clone was counted only a few times. V gene TRBV5-1 combines with J gene TRBJ2-1; 9 nucleotides align to TRBD2. Germline CDR1 SGHRS, CDR2 YFSETQ. This CDR3 region has 14 residues. Trimming cost V 2 bases and J 7 bases; bases outside gene matches: 4. The CDR3 DNA follows: TGCGCCAGCAGCTTTAGCGGGAGAGGAAATGAGCAGTTCTTC. Translated: CASSFSGRGNEQFF. The full variable domain, in which reference TRBV5-1 and TRBJ2-1 provide the parts outside the CDR3, is KAGVTQTPRYLIKTRGQQVTLSCSPISGHRSVSWYQQTPGQGLQFLFEYFSETQRNKGNFPGRFSGRQFSNSRSEMNVSTLELGDSALYLCASSFSGRGNEQFFGPGTRLTVL.

The table lists this clone with a few counts. The chain is built from TRBV9 and TRBJ2-1, with D possibly being TRBD2 (5 bases). The CDR3 is 15 residues long. V shed 1 base and J shed 0 bases, with 8 bases lying between them. The germline CDR1 and CDR2 sequences are SGDLS and YYNGEE. CDR3 DNA sequence: TGTGCCAGCAGCGTAAAGCGGACCTCCTACAATGAGCAGTTCTTC. This translates into CASSVKRTSYNEQFF.

The chain joins TRBV29-1 to TRBJ2-7; possibly TRBD2 for D (6 bases). The CDR3 runs to 12 residues. Trimming cost V 8 bases and J 4 bases, with 15 bases left between them. Looked up from germline, CDR1 is SQVTM and CDR2 is ANQGSEA. This CDR3 is CSFKGGTYEQYF. CDR3 nucleotides: TGCAGCTTCAAAGGCGGGACGTACGAGCAGTACTTC.

The chain recombines TRBV27 with TRBJ1-1, with D uncertain. The CDR3 is made up of 14 amino acids. V lost 5 bases, J lost 4 bases, and 14 bases lay in between. CDR1 and CDR2 (germline): MNHEY, SMNVEV (reference sequence). The CDR3 DNA reads as TGTGCCAGCAGTGACCCGTTTGGGCTCACTGAAGCTTTCTTT. It specifies CASSDPFGLTEAFF.

This chain connects TRBV5-1 to TRBJ1-2; D is undetermined. Germline V lookup: CDR1 SGHRS, CDR2 YFSETQ. This CDR3 is 13 amino acids long. The germline V and J ends were trimmed by 3 bases and 3 bases, with 9 bases remaining between them. In DNA form, the CDR3 reads TGCGCCAGCAGCTCGGACGGGGACTATGGCTACACCTTC. Protein: CASSSDGDYGYTF. Full variable domain (remainder filled in from reference TRBV5-1 and TRBJ1-2): KAGVTQTPRYLIKTRGQQVTLSCSPISGHRSVSWYQQTPGQGLQFLFEYFSETQRNKGNFPGRFSGRQFSNSRSEMNVSTLELGDSALYLCASSSDGDYGYTFGSGTRLTVV.

The chain's CDR3 is CATSRDPDRVVAGELFF. The DNA of the CDR3 is TGTGCCACCAGCAGAGATCCCGACAGGGTAGTGGCCGGGGAGCTGTTTTTT. J is TRBJ2-2 and V is TRBV15; TRBD1 agrees at 7 bases. CDR1 and CDR2 (germline): LNHNV, YYDKDF (reference sequence). The CDR3 covers 17 residues. The ends lost 0 bases at V and 6 bases at J; junction bases unmatched: 10.

This clone was seen many times. The V and J genes are TRBV5-1 and TRBJ1-1; no clear D gene. From germline, CDR1 is SGHRS and CDR2 YFSETQ. This CDR3 has 15 residues. With 0 bases removed from V and 2 bases from J, the gap between germline ends came to 11 bases. The CDR3 DNA is TGCGCCAGCAGCTTGGTCGGTGGGAGTAACACTGAAGCTTTCTTT. This sequence encodes CASSLVGGSNTEAFF.

The genes are TRBV19 and TRBJ2-1; D is perhaps TRBD1 (6 bases). The CDR3 totals 13 residues. V was cut by 7 bases and J by 5 bases, with 12 bases left in between. CDR1 and CDR2 (germline): LNHDA, SQIVND (reference sequence). The CDR3 bases are TGTGCCAGTACCCGCGGACAGAACAATGAGCAGTTCTTC. It codes for CASTRGQNNEQFF.

The chain is built from TRBV7-2 and TRBJ2-1; the match to TRBD1 covers 7 bases. The CDR3 runs to 15 residues. Germline V CDR1 and CDR2: SGHTA, FQGNSA. V gave up 5 bases and J gave up 4 bases; unmatched junction bases: 8. The CDR3 DNA sequence: TGTGCCAGCAGCAACCGGGACAGTTCGTACAATGAGCAGTTCTTC. Protein: CASSNRDSSYNEQFF. The entire variable domain, with the rest obtained from reference TRBV7-2 and TRBJ2-1, is as follows: GAGVSQSPSNKVTEKGKDVELRCDPISGHTALYWYRQSLGQGLEFLIYFQGNSAPDKSGLPSDRFSAERTGGSVSTLTIQRTQQEDSAVYLCASSNRDSSYNEQFFGPGTRLTVL.

The chain combines TRBV7-9 with TRBJ2-2, with D possibly matching TRBD2 (5 bases). This CDR3 is built from 15 residues. V dropped 8 bases and J dropped 5 bases, with 18 bases sitting between them. In germline, CDR1 is SEHNR, CDR2 FQNEAQ (reference sequence). DNA for the CDR3: TGTGCCAGCTACGGACTCCGATCCCGGACCGGGGAGCTGTTTTTT. It encodes CASYGLRSRTGELFF.

This chain uses TRBV4-3 with TRBJ2-7, with 8 bases lining up with TRBD2. Germline V CDR1 and CDR2: LGHNA, YSLEER. Losses at the gene ends were 0 bases for V and 3 bases for J; bases not matched to a gene: 13. The CDR3 runs to 18 residues. Written as DNA, the CDR3 is TGCGCCAGCAGCCAAGAATGGGGCAGGCGGGAGGACCTCTACGAGCAGTACTTC. Amino acids: CASSQEWGRREDLYEQYF.

The J gene is TRBJ2-1, the V gene TRBV5-1, with a tentative D call TRBD1 (5 bases). Looked up from germline, CDR1 is SGHRS and CDR2 is YFSETQ. The CDR3 runs 17 residues. V gave up 3 bases and J gave up 8 bases, with 24 bases separating them. The CDR3 DNA sequence: TGCGCCAGCAGCTACTTAAGACAGCCCAATAACATCGATGAGCAGTTCTTC. Translating gives CASSYLRQPNNIDEQFF. Full variable domain (remainder filled in from reference TRBV5-1 and TRBJ2-1): KAGVTQTPRYLIKTRGQQVTLSCSPISGHRSVSWYQQTPGQGLQFLFEYFSETQRNKGNFPGRFSGRQFSNSRSEMNVSTLELGDSALYLCASSYLRQPNNIDEQFFGPGTRLTVL.

The rearrangement links TRBV5-1 to TRBJ2-5; D is unresolved. Deletions cut 1 base from V and 2 bases from J, with 6 bases between. This CDR3 contains 13 residues. CDR1 is SGHRS, CDR2 YFSETQ, per germline. Here the CDR3 DNA reads TGCGCCAGCAGCTTGTACTCACAAGAGACCCAGTACTTC. Translation: CASSLYSQETQYF. The variable domain in full, completed from reference TRBV5-1 and TRBJ2-5, reads KAGVTQTPRYLIKTRGQQVTLSCSPISGHRSVSWYQQTPGQGLQFLFEYFSETQRNKGNFPGRFSGRQFSNSRSEMNVSTLELGDSALYLCASSLYSQETQYFGPGTRLLVL.

The chain links TRBV5-4 to TRBJ2-7, with TRBD1 as a possible D gene (6 bases). From germline, CDR1 is SGHNT and CDR2 YYREEE (reference sequence). The CDR3 covers 14 residues. The germline V and J ends were trimmed by 4 bases and 0 bases, with 11 bases remaining between them. Written as DNA, the CDR3 is TGTGCCAGCAGCCCGGACAGTTTCTCCTACGAGCAGTACTTC. Residues: CASSPDSFSYEQYF.

V and J are TRBV30 and TRBJ2-5; maybe TRBD2 (6 bases). V shed 0 bases and J shed 5 bases, with 10 bases lying between them. In germline, CDR1 is GTSNPN, CDR2 SVGIG (reference sequence). The CDR3 runs 13 residues. CDR3 in amino acids: CAWSVRRVETQYF. Written as DNA, the CDR3 is TGTGCCTGGAGTGTAAGGAGGGTCGAGACCCAGTACTTC. Looking up the rest from reference TRBV30 and TRBJ2-5 gives the full variable domain: SQTIHQWPATLVQPVGSPLSLECTVEGTSNPNLYWYRQAAGRGLQLLFYSVGIGQISSEVPQNLSASRPQDRQFILSSKKLLLSDSGFYLCAWSVRRVETQYFGPGTRLLVL.

The rearrangement links TRBV28 to TRBJ2-1, with 7 nucleotides matching TRBD2. The CDR3 totals 16 residues. CDR1 and CDR2 from the germline V gene are MDHEN and SYDVKM. V lost 3 bases, J lost 2 bases, and 7 bases stayed unmatched. CDR3 DNA sequence: TGTGCCAGCAGTTTTCGGGGAGGGGCCCCCTACAATGAGCAGTTCTTC. This gives the protein CASSFRGGAPYNEQFF.

This chain joins TRBV10-2 and TRBJ2-4, with D possibly being TRBD2 (5 bases). The CDR3 is 13 residues long. Germline loops: CDR1 WSHSY, CDR2 SAAADI. Trimming cost V 3 bases and J 3 bases, with 6 bases left between them. CDR3 bases: TGCGCCAGCAGTGACGGGATCAAAAACATTCAGTACTTC. Translated, it gives CASSDGIKNIQYF.

This clone showed up just a few times. The chain employs TRBV10-1 and TRBJ2-7, with 8 bases aligning to TRBD1. J gave up 7 bases and V 0 bases, and 8 bases lay outside the gene matches. Germline CDR1 reads WNHNN; CDR2 reads SYGVQD (reference sequence). This CDR3 spans 15 amino acids. CDR3 DNA: TGCGCCAGCAGTGAGTCGTGGGGACAGGCTCATGAGCAGTACTTC. This translates into CASSESWGQAHEQYF.

This chain uses TRBV6-5 with TRBJ2-4; 9 bases align to TRBD1. CDR1 MNHEY and CDR2 SVGAGI come from the germline V gene. CDR3 size: 15 residues. V gave up 6 bases and J gave up 9 bases; unmatched junction bases: 12. CDR3 residues: CASSSGTGRVGIQYF. For the CDR3, the DNA is TGTGCCAGCAGCTCCGGGACAGGGAGGGTAGGCATTCAGTACTTC.

V usage is TRBV10-3 and J usage is TRBJ2-2, with no clear D. The germline V and J ends were trimmed by 4 bases and 1 base, with 10 bases remaining between them. The CDR3 runs to 15 residues. Germline CDR1 is ENHRY and CDR2 is SYGVKD. CDR3 residues: CAISVERKNTGELFF. DNA of the CDR3: TGTGCCATCAGTGTGGAGAGAAAGAACACCGGGGAGCTGTTTTTT.

The chain recombines TRBV19 with TRBJ1-3; D ambiguous. V lost 5 bases, J lost 0 bases, and 11 bases lay in between. The CDR3 runs to 15 residues. Germline V CDR1 and CDR2: LNHDA, SQIVND (reference sequence). CDR3 sequence reads: CASSPEGLSGNTIYF. For the CDR3, the DNA is TGTGCCAGTAGTCCCGAGGGCCTCTCTGGAAACACCATATATTTT.

This sequence joins TRBV6-6 and TRBJ1-1; 11 bases are a match to TRBD1. This CDR3 comprises 15 residues. V was clipped by 5 bases and J by 4 bases; unmatched bases: 6. Germline lookup yields CDR1 MNHNY and CDR2 SVGAGI (reference sequence). CDR3 nucleotides: TGTGCCAGCAGTCCTGGACAGGGGGCGGGCACTGAAGCTTTCTTT. Encoded protein: CASSPGQGAGTEAFF.

The genes are TRBV19 and TRBJ2-7; TRBD1 is a possible D gene (5 bases). With 7 bases removed from V and 0 bases from J, the gap between germline ends came to 10 bases. Germline CDR1 is LNHDA and CDR2 is SQIVND (reference sequence). The CDR3 covers 13 residues. In DNA form, the CDR3 reads TGTGCCAGTAAAGGGGTCTCCTCCTACGAGCAGTACTTC. It codes for CASKGVSSYEQYF. Filled out from reference TRBV19 and TRBJ2-7, the complete variable domain reads DGGITQSPKYLFRKEGQNVTLSCEQNLNHDAMYWYRQDPGQGLRLIYYSQIVNDFQKGDIAEGYSVSREKKESFPLTVTSAQKNPTAFYLCASKGVSSYEQYFGPGTRLTVT.

Concerning this clone itself: At one end, the junction sequence differs from germline, possibly due to a read error. The V and J genes are TRBV5-6 and TRBJ2-1; 12 positions match TRBD2. CDR1 is SGHDT and CDR2 is YYEEEE in the germline V gene. The CDR3 is 16 amino acids. The CDR3 loop is CASSLIGLAGYNERFF. CDR3 DNA sequence: TGTGCCAGCAGCTTAATCGGACTAGCGGGGTACAATGAGCGGTTCTTC.

J is TRBJ1-2 and V is TRBV7-2; D remains ambiguous. Germline V gene sequence: CDR1 SGHTA, CDR2 FQGNSA. The V gene lost 4 bases and the J gene lost 10 bases, with 16 bases spanning the gap. This CDR3 region has 13 residues. In nucleotides, the CDR3 is TGTGCCAGCAGCTCATCGATAGGAGGTGTCTACACCTTC. Protein product: CASSSSIGGVYTF.

This chain connects TRBV21-1 to TRBJ2-2; TRBD1 is the table's D call, not checked against the DNA. TRBV21-1 is shown as a pseudogene. This CDR3 comprises 19 residues. The DNA of the CDR3 is TGTGCCAGCAGCAAAAAAAATCCCAGGGGGGTGACTTACACCGGGGAGCTGTTTTTT. It translates to CASSKKNPRGVTYTGELFF.

V usage is TRBV2 and J usage is TRBJ2-1; 7 bases line up with TRBD2. The CDR3 runs to 15 residues. V gave up 4 bases and J gave up 7 bases; unmatched junction bases: 10. From germline, CDR1 is SNHLY and CDR2 FYNNEI. As DNA, the CDR3 is TGTGCCAGCAGTGTGGAGGGAGGGCCGGCAAATGAGCAGTTCTTC. This codes for CASSVEGGPANEQFF.